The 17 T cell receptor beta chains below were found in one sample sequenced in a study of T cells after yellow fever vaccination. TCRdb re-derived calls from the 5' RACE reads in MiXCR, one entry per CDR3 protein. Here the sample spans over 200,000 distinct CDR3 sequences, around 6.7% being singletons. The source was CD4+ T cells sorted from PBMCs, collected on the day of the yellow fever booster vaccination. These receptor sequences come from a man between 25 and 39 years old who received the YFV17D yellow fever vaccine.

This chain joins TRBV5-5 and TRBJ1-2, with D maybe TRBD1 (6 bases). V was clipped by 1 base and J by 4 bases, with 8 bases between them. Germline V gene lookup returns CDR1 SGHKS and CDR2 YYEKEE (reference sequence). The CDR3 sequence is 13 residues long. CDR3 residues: CASSLQGSYGYTF. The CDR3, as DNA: TGTGCCAGCAGCTTGCAGGGGTCCTATGGCTACACCTTC.

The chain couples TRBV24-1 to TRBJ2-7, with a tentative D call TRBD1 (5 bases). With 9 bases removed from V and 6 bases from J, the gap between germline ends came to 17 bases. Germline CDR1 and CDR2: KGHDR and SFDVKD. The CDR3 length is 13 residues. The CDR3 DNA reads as TGTGCCACCCAAGACAGTGACCAAAGCGAGCAGTACTTC. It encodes CATQDSDQSEQYF.

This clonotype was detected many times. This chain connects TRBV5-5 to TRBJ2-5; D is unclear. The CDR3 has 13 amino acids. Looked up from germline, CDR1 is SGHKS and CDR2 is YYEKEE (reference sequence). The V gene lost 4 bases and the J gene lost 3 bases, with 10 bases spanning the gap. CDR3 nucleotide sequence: TGTGCCAGCAGCCCGTTTGGGGAAGAGACCCAGTACTTC. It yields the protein CASSPFGEETQYF. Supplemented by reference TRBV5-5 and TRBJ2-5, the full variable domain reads DAGVTQSPTHLIKTRGQQVTLRCSPISGHKSVSWYQQVLGQGPQFIFQYYEKEERGRGNFPDRFSARQFPNYSSELNVNALLLGDSALYLCASSPFGEETQYFGPGTRLLVL.

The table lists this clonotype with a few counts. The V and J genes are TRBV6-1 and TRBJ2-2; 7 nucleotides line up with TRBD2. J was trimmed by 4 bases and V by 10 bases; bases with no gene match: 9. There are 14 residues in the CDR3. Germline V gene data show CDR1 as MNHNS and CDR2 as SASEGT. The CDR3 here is CAISGWEGTGELFF. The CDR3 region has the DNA TGTGCCATTTCCGGATGGGAGGGCACCGGGGAGCTGTTTTTT.

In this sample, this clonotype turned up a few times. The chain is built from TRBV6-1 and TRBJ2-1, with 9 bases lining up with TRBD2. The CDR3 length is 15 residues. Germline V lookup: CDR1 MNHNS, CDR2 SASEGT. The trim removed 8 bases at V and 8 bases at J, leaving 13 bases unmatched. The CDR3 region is CASSNVREGLHEQFF. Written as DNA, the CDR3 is TGTGCCAGCTCCAATGTGCGGGAGGGCCTCCATGAGCAGTTCTTC.

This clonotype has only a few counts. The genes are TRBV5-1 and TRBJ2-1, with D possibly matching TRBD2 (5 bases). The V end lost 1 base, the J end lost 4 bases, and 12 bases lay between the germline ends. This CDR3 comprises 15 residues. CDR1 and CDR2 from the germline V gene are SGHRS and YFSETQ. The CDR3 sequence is CASSLRRVTYNEQFF. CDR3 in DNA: TGCGCCAGCAGCTTGAGGCGGGTAACTTACAATGAGCAGTTCTTC. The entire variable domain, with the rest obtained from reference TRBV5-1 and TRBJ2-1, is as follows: KAGVTQTPRYLIKTRGQQVTLSCSPISGHRSVSWYQQTPGQGLQFLFEYFSETQRNKGNFPGRFSGRQFSNSRSEMNVSTLELGDSALYLCASSLRRVTYNEQFFGPGTRLTVL.

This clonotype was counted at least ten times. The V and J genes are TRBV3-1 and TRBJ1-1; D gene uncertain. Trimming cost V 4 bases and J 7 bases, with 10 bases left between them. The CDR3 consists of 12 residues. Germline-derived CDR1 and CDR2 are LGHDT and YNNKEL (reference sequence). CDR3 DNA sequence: TGTGCCAGCAGCCTGCCCTTCCGTGAAGCTTTCTTT. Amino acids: CASSLPFREAFF.

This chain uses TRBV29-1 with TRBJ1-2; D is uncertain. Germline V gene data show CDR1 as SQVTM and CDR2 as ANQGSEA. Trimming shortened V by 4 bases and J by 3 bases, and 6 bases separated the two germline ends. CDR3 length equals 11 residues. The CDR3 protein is CSVGQDYGYTF. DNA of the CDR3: TGCAGCGTTGGGCAGGACTATGGCTACACCTTC.

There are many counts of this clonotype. The chain's CDR3 is CASSLLLSNEQFF. As DNA, the CDR3 is TGTGCCAGCAGCTTACTTCTCAGCAATGAGCAGTTCTTC. The chain combines TRBV7-3 with TRBJ2-1; D remains unclear. The CDR3 extends over 13 amino acids. The germline V gene has CDR1 SGHTA and CDR2 FQGTGA. Trimming took 2 bases from V and 6 from J, leaving 8 bases between them. The full variable domain, with the rest looked up from reference TRBV7-3 and TRBJ2-1, is GAGVSQTPSNKVTEKGKYVELRCDPISGHTALYWYRQSLGQGPEFLIYFQGTGAADDSGLPNDRFFAVRPEGSVSTLKIQRTERGDSAVYLCASSLLLSNEQFFGPGTRLTVL.

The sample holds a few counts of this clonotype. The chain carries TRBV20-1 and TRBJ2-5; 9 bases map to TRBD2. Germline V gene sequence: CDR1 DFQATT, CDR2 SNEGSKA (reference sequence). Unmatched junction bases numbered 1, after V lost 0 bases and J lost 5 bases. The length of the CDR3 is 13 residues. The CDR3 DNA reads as TGCAGTGCTAGAGATGCGGGAGGGGAGACCCAGTACTTC. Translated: CSARDAGGETQYF.

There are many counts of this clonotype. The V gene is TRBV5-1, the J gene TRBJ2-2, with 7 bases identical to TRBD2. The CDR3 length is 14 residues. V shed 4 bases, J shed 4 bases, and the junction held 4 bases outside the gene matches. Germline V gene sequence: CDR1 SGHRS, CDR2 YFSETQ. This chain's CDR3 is CASSLVAGTGELFF. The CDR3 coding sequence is TGCGCCAGCAGCCTCGTAGCGGGCACCGGGGAGCTGTTTTTT.

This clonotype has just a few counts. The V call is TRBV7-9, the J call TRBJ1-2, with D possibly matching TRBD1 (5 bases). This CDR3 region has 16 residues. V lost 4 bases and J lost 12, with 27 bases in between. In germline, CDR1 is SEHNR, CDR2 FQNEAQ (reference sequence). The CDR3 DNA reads TGTGCCAGCAGCTCTGGACACCGGGACCGCAGACATGGGGACACCTTC. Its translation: CASSSGHRDRRHGDTF.

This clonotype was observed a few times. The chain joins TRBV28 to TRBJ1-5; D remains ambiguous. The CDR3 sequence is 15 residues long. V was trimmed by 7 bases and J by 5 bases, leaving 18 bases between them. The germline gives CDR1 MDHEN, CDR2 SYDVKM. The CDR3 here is CASIGRSLHYQPQHF. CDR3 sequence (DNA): TGTGCCAGCATTGGAAGGAGCCTTCACTATCAGCCCCAGCATTTT. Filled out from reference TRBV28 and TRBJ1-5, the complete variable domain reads DVKVTQSSRYLVKRTGEKVFLECVQDMDHENMFWYRQDPGLGLRLIYFSYDVKMKEKGDIPEGYSVSREKKERFSLILESASTNQTSMYLCASIGRSLHYQPQHFGDGTRLSIL.

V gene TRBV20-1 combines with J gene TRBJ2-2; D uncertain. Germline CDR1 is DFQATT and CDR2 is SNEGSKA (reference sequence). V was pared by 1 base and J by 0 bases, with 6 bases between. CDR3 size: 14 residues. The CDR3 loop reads CSARGFTNTGELFF. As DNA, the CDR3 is TGCAGTGCTAGAGGTTTCACGAACACCGGGGAGCTGTTTTTT.

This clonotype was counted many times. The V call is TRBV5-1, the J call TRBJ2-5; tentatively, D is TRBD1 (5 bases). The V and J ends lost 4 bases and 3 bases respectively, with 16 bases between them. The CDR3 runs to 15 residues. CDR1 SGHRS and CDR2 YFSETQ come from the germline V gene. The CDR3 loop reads CASSGAAQLEETQYF. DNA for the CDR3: TGCGCCAGCAGCGGGGCGGCGCAGCTGGAAGAGACCCAGTACTTC.

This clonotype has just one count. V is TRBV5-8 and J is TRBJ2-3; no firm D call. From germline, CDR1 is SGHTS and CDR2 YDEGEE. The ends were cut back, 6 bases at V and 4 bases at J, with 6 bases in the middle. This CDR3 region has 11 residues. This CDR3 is CASNLADTQYF. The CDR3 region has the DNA TGTGCCAGCAACCTGGCAGATACGCAGTATTTT.

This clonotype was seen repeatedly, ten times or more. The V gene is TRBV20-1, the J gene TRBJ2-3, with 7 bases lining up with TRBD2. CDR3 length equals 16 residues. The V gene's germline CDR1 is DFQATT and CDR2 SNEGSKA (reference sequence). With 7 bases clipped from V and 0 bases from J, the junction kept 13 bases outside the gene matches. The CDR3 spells CSVANAAGESTDTQYF. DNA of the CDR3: TGCAGTGTTGCGAATGCGGCGGGAGAGAGCACAGATACGCAGTATTTT.